This T cell receptor (beta chain) was sequenced for a study of cytomegalovirus exposure and HLA in healthy donors. Vbeta (60) and Jbeta (13) primers were used in the PCR. The method was immunoSEQ multiplex PCR; TCRdb's version includes in-frame clones alone and lacks a portion of them. Of under 150,000 clones in the sample, about 80% were seen once. Per the germline V gene, CDR1 is SGHTA and CDR2 is FQGTGA. V lost 5 bases and J lost 2; bases outside the gene matches: 6. The CDR3 runs 15 residues. The V gene is TRBV7-3, the J gene TRBJ2-5; 9 nucleotides agree with TRBD2. This clonotype was sampled from a male donor in good health and CMV-seropositive. Source material: PBMCs. The CDR3: CASSIAGEKQETQYF. The DNA of the CDR3 is TGTGCCAGCAGCATAGCGGGAGAGAAGCAAGAGACCCAGTACTTC.